This section outlines one TCR beta chain sequence together with its context. Its antigen specificity is not known. Within one base of it there is no much larger clone, and no base qualities were kept. This specimen comes from a study of blood T cell repertoires in COVID-19 (dated by TCRdb to the early 2020s). Background for the entire study: Samples from collaborators originated in the United States, Italy and Spain and spanned both the acute and convalescent phases of COVID-19. The prospective study material was composed of cDNA or gDNA derived from T cells, B-cell-depleted T cells, or PBMCs. A freely available public database, intended as a resource for researchers studying the immune response to SARS-CoV-2, is where the repertoires were released. The samples were drawn from two sources: the first 160 participants of the ongoing ImmuneRACE study, and 1,200 or so subjects contributed by 6 global collaborators. Subjects who had been exposed to COVID-19, were actively infected with it, or had recovered from it provided the deeply sampled blood TCRbeta repertoires that made up the dataset. Nearly every sample came with metadata listing a de-identified subject ID, COVID-19 status, age in years and sex. Where available, HLA class I and class II types were obtained from metadata supplied by the sample provider rather than from assay-based typing.

Participants in the prospective study were aged about 18 to 89 years, lived in 20 to 30 United States geographic areas, and enrolled through a virtual design. In the prospective study, participants were assigned to cohorts based on the clinical history participants reported in a screening survey and a study questionnaire. ImmuneRACE Cohort 3 recovered participants were defined by two consecutive negative NP/OP PCR tests, healthcare professional clearance, or symptom resolution. Mobile phlebotomists in the prospective study collected whole blood, serum and a nasopharyngeal or oropharyngeal swab from every participant. Prospective study participants could optionally give additional blood draws and questionnaires over an approximately two-month period. Before DNA extraction, blood samples from the prospective study were shipped at room temperature or frozen. TCRbeta CDR3 regions were amplified from genomic DNA using the immunoSEQ Assay, a bias-controlled multiplex PCR. In the original analysis: Nucleated cell counts per sample were estimated from amplification of reference gene primers within the assay. To quantify the absolute abundance of each unique TCRbeta CDR3 rearrangement, sequence reads were collapsed and filtered. Productive Simpson clonality was computed per sample as the square root of Simpson's diversity index over productive rearrangements. This is the immuneACCESS table as TCRdb keeps it, with only in-frame sequences that have V and J called. A part of the clones is gone; compared with another copy, unresolved V genes explain less than half, and the rest is unexplained. For V, J and clone size, that table is used; D and trimming come from the DNA. The sample profile shows 360,000 or so clones; about 90% of them were found once. Of the sample, just under 3% is held by the ten largest clones.

The germline V gene (reference sequence) specifies PRHDT as CDR1 and FYEKMQ as CDR2. V and J are truncated by 3 bases and 3 bases respectively, leaving an intervening sequence of 11 bases. The CDR3 covers 14 residues, taking in both the cysteine and the phenylalanine. Here the CDR3 DNA is all that survives: 42 bases in frame from base 1. The paper as a whole reports these results and caveats: Clinical and demographic metadata were provided uncurated, with the amount varying by source and participant.

The source of this sequence is a woman aged 30 to 39 who had recovered from COVID-19. The chain links TRBV13 with TRBJ1-1; TRBD1 might be the D gene, on 5 matching bases. Material for sequencing was PBMCs or T cells enriched from blood (not recorded which). The CDR3 protein: CASSFGGTDTEAFF. The DNA sequence is given as TGTGCCAGCAGCTTCGGGGGGACCGACACTGAAGCTTTCTTT.